This T cell receptor (beta chain) originates from a study of vaccination effects on CD4 cells after COVID-19. Study-wide context: Post-vaccine specimens arrived a median 72 days past the second dose. General observations from the study: Clones that were induced by infection or by vaccine showed marked contraction late after vaccination.

CDR3 length equals 15 residues. Germline V CDR1 and CDR2: SEHNR, FQNEAQ (reference sequence). ViraFEST assay sequencing came after antigen-specific CD4+ T cells were expanded with viral peptide pools. With more than nine days of culture completed, CD4+ T cells were isolated. Each person got two doses of an mRNA SARS-CoV-2 vaccine, BNT162b2 or mRNA-1273. It was on days 3 and 7 that half the medium was replaced with IL-2 medium. In the case of this clone: The antigen is not known. Mismatch with germline at one junction end may stem from a read error.

Profiling relied on immunoSEQ multiplex PCR, and the TCRdb table lists in-frame clones only, not all of them. The data contain 24,000 or so clones, 70% to 80% of them singletons. Sequences were derived from CD4+ T cells from PBMCs cultured with HCoV-229E spike peptides, sampled after COVID-19 vaccination. This sequence was found in a human donor who received a COVID-19 vaccine. The chain combines TRBV7-9 with TRBJ1-1, with 8 bases fitting TRBD1. The CDR3 is CASTLVTGVNTEAFF. The CDR3 bases are TGTGCCAGCACCTTAGTGACAGGGGTGAACACTGAAGCTTTCTTT.